This T cell receptor (beta chain) was identified in a study of blood T cell repertoires in COVID-19. Produced via immunoSEQ multiplex PCR; TCRdb's table is partial and in-frame only. This table holds 150,000 to 200,000 clones, about 81% found once. The CDR3 length is 15 residues. CDR1 and CDR2 from the germline V gene are SEHNR and FQNEAQ (reference sequence). V shed 4 bases and J 0 bases; nucleotides not matched to a gene: 3. This TCR derives from a woman aged 80 or over with COVID-19, enrolled during active disease. The sample consisted of peripheral blood. The chain recombines TRBV7-9 with TRBJ2-1; 7 bases map to TRBD2. In DNA, the CDR3 is TGTGCCAGCAGCTCCAGGACTAGCTCCTACAATGAGCAGTTCTTC. Amino acid sequence: CASSSRTSSYNEQFF.